The clone carrying this T cell receptor (beta chain) was seen repeatedly, ten times or more. Its antigen is currently unknown. The time point denotes: patch test 2, 6 weeks after DPC sensitization. The treatment is: therapeutic diphenylcyclopropenone sensitization with weekly scalp DPC. Someone pulled total RNA out of unfractionated whole blood. The data belong to a study of human T cells and chemical hapten exposure. On the study more broadly: Per-sample TCR yield variability stemmed mainly from small pooled library volume differences. Points from the study as a whole: Since the donors had alopecia, their immune response may not be the same as that of healthy people.

In the authors' workflow: The number of TCRs in each sample had a median of about 96,000 and spanned about 20,000 to 690,600. One entry per CDR3 protein results from TCRdb running MiXCR on the RACE reads. The V and J calls come from TCRdb's annotation, not from the publication. Of hundreds of thousands of distinct CDR3 sequences listed, just under 6.5% are singletons. Sample: whole blood, taken in connection with sensitization to the hapten diphenylcyclopropenone (DPC). The receptor was derived from a woman under 30 with alopecia areata. Some clones in this sample may be carry-over from other donors' samples.

CDR3 DNA sequence: TGTGCCAGCAGCGGGGGACTAGCAGCTAACATTCAGTACTTC. Translating gives CASSGGLAANIQYF. The chain is built from TRBV7-2 and TRBJ2-4; 9 bases agree with TRBD2. This CDR3 region has 14 residues. The germline CDR1 and CDR2 sequences are SGHTA and FQGNSA. V lost 5 bases to trimming and J lost 7 bases; unmatched junction nucleotides: 6.